The 26 T cell receptor beta chains given below trace back to one sample, sequenced in a study of T cells in localized non-small cell lung cancer. The assay was immunoSEQ multiplex PCR, and TCRdb's table has in-frame clones only and misses some. The table includes tens of thousands of clones, less than 95% detected once. The source material was peripheral blood, sampled before any cancer treatment. These TCRs come from a woman aged 40-69 years with stage I lung adenocarcinoma.

This chain links TRBV25-1 with TRBJ2-3; D uncertain. This CDR3 is 14 amino acids long. Trimming removed 4 bases from V and 2 bases from J, with 10 bases in between. Germline V CDR1 and CDR2: MGHDK, SYGVNS. CDR3: CASSALRSTDTQYF. The CDR3 DNA reads as TGTGCCAGCAGTGCCCTTAGATCCACAGATACGCAGTATTTT.

The chain uses TRBV5-1 and TRBJ2-5; D ambiguous. Germline V lookup: CDR1 SGHRS, CDR2 YFSETQ. This CDR3 is 15 amino acids long. V was pared by 0 bases and J by 5 bases, with 14 bases between. The CDR3 spells CASSLEGGSVETQYF. The CDR3 DNA sequence: TGCGCCAGCAGCTTGGAAGGCGGTTCAGTTGAGACCCAGTACTTC.

This sequence joins TRBV15 and TRBJ2-3; D call uncertain. V dropped 6 bases and J dropped 3 bases, with 13 bases sitting between them. The germline gives CDR1 LNHNV, CDR2 YYDKDF (reference sequence). The CDR3 is 14 residues long. This chain's CDR3 is CATRDGMETDTQYF. The CDR3, as DNA: TGTGCCACCAGGGATGGGATGGAAACAGATACGCAGTATTTT.

The V gene is TRBV28, the J gene TRBJ1-2; 7 bases are a match to TRBD1. This CDR3 spans 13 amino acids. CDR1 is MDHEN, CDR2 SYDVKM, per germline. The V gene end was trimmed by 8 bases and the J gene end by 5 bases; junction bases not matched to a gene: 8. DNA of the CDR3: TGTGCCAGCGGTATCGGGACAGATTATGGCTACACCTTC. It yields the protein CASGIGTDYGYTF.

This chain connects TRBV29-1 to TRBJ2-5, with TRBD1 identical over 10 bases. J gave up 5 bases and V 7 bases, and 4 bases lay outside the gene matches. Germline values: CDR1 SQVTM, CDR2 ANQGSEA. The CDR3 spans 12 residues. The CDR3 DNA is TGCAGCGCGGGGACAGGGGACGAGACCCAGTACTTC. Translated, it gives CSAGTGDETQYF.

J is TRBJ1-3 and V is TRBV6-6; a weak D match, TRBD1 (5 bases). Trimming stripped 5 bases from V and 9 bases from J, with 17 bases between. CDR1 and CDR2 from the germline V gene are MNHNY and SVGAGI (reference sequence). This CDR3 is 14 amino acids long. The CDR3 coding sequence is TGTGCCAGCAGTCCGGGACCGCCCGCCGGCACCATATATTTT. It encodes CASSPGPPAGTIYF.

The J gene is TRBJ2-1, the V gene TRBV25-1; 11 nucleotides line up with TRBD1. Germline values: CDR1 MGHDK, CDR2 SYGVNS. Unmatched junction bases numbered 6, after V lost 1 base and J lost 7 bases. The CDR3 length is 16 residues. The CDR3 here is CASSELGTGGWNEQFF. The CDR3 coding sequence is TGTGCCAGCAGTGAATTGGGGACAGGGGGATGGAATGAGCAGTTCTTC.

The chain links TRBV7-9 to TRBJ1-1; D is ambiguous. The CDR3 has 16 residues. In germline, CDR1 is SEHNR, CDR2 FQNEAQ (reference sequence). Trimming left V 2 bases short and J 2 bases short, with 15 bases between. Here the CDR3 DNA reads TGTGCCAGCAGCTTATGGCCGGCTAGGCTTAACACTGAAGCTTTCTTT. Translating it yields CASSLWPARLNTEAFF.

A remark on this clone: The junction does not match germline at one end; this may be a read error. The V gene is TRBV11-2, the J gene TRBJ1-3, with TRBD1 identical over 7 bases. Germline V gene lookup returns CDR1 SGHAT and CDR2 FQNNGV. CDR3 size: 13 residues. CDR3 in DNA: TGTGCCAGCAGCTTACGACAGGGAAGCACCATATATTTT. Translation: CASSLRQGSTIYF.

The V call is TRBV2, the J call TRBJ1-5; D remains unclear. V lost 8 bases to trimming and J lost 8 bases, with 16 bases between them. Germline CDR1 and CDR2: SNHLY and FYNNEI. The length of the CDR3 is 13 residues. This chain's CDR3 is CASGLNPRKPQHF. The CDR3 DNA reads as TGTGCCAGCGGGTTAAATCCCAGAAAGCCCCAGCATTTT. The whole variable domain, remainder taken from reference TRBV2 and TRBJ1-5, is EPEVTQTPSHQVTQMGQEVILRCVPISNHLYFYWYRQILGQKVEFLVSFYNNEISEKSEIFDDQFSVERPDGSNFTLKIRSTKLEDSAMYFCASGLNPRKPQHFGDGTRLSIL.

This chain connects TRBV7-6 to TRBJ2-5; TRBD1 or TRBD2 may be the D gene (5 bases each). The CDR3 is made up of 13 amino acids. Germline values: CDR1 SGHVS, CDR2 FNYEAQ. The V end was cut by 4 bases, the J end by 5 bases, with 11 bases between. The DNA of the CDR3 is TGTGCCAGCAGCTACCCGGGACCGGAGACCCAGTACTTC. Translated, it gives CASSYPGPETQYF.

The V call is TRBV10-3, the J call TRBJ2-7, with unresolved D. The CDR3 spans 12 residues. Per germline, CDR1 ENHRY and CDR2 SYGVKD. V gave up 3 bases and J gave up 2 bases, with 5 bases separating them. The CDR3 protein is CAISESTYEQYF. The CDR3 region has the DNA TGTGCCATCAGTGAATCGACCTACGAGCAGTACTTC.

This chain links TRBV19 with TRBJ2-5; D gene unclear. Trimming removed 5 bases from V and 2 bases from J, with 3 bases in between. CDR1 and CDR2 from the germline V gene are LNHDA and SQIVND (reference sequence). The CDR3 is 11 residues long. The CDR3 DNA sequence: TGTGCCAGTAGTCTACAAGAGACCCAGTACTTC. Protein sequence: CASSLQETQYF.

This sequence joins TRBV14 and TRBJ2-6; D is possibly TRBD2 (5 bases). Germline CDR1 reads SGHDN; CDR2 reads FVKESK. The V end lost 4 bases, the J end lost 2 bases, and 6 bases lay between the germline ends. The CDR3 has 14 amino acids. The CDR3 region has the DNA TGTGCCAGCAGCCTCGGGGCTGGGGCCAACGTCCTGACTTTC. Protein sequence: CASSLGAGANVLTF.

The V call is TRBV2, the J call TRBJ2-3, with TRBD1 matching over 8 bases. This CDR3 contains 14 residues. Germline assignment: CDR1 SNHLY and CDR2 FYNNEI. Unmatched junction bases numbered 4, after V lost 8 bases and J lost 0 bases. Written as DNA, the CDR3 is TGTGCCAGCGTCAGGGGGCATAGCACAGATACGCAGTATTTT. Translated: CASVRGHSTDTQYF. Drawing the rest from reference TRBV2 and TRBJ2-3, the complete variable domain is EPEVTQTPSHQVTQMGQEVILRCVPISNHLYFYWYRQILGQKVEFLVSFYNNEISEKSEIFDDQFSVERPDGSNFTLKIRSTKLEDSAMYFCASVRGHSTDTQYFGPGTRLTVL.

This sequence joins TRBV28 and TRBJ1-2; no definite D call. Trimming removed 5 bases at V and 0 bases at J, with 13 bases between. Germline CDR1 is MDHEN and CDR2 is SYDVKM. This CDR3 is 15 amino acids long. DNA for the CDR3: TGTGCCAGCAGTGGGAAGGCAGTTCCTAACTATGGCTACACCTTC. It codes for CASSGKAVPNYGYTF.

The chain has TRBV13 and TRBJ2-3; D may be TRBD2 (5 bases). The CDR3 extends over 19 amino acids. Germline-derived CDR1 and CDR2 are PRHDT and FYEKMQ (reference sequence). The ends were cut back, 4 bases at V and 0 bases at J, with 23 bases in the middle. The CDR3 coding sequence is TGTGCCAGCAGCTCGGGCGTTAGGCTCTCGGGGTCCAGCACAGATACGCAGTATTTT. It yields the protein CASSSGVRLSGSSTDTQYF.

The chain links TRBV4-3 to TRBJ1-4; TRBD1 agrees at 9 bases. Germline V lookup: CDR1 LGHNA, CDR2 YSLEER. V gave up 1 base and J gave up 8 bases; unmatched junction bases: 11. CDR3 length: 17 residues. This chain's CDR3 is CASSQAPLGTGREKLFF. The CDR3 DNA sequence: TGCGCCAGCAGCCAAGCTCCGCTCGGGACAGGGCGGGAAAAACTGTTTTTT.

The V gene is TRBV6-5, the J gene TRBJ1-2; 7 bases are a match to TRBD1. The CDR3 has 12 residues. Germline V gene data show CDR1 as MNHEY and CDR2 as SVGAGI. The V segment lost 6 bases and the J segment 5 bases; nucleotides outside the gene matches: 3. The DNA of the CDR3 is TGTGCCAGCAGAGACAGGGTTTATGGCTACACCTTC. It is translated as CASRDRVYGYTF.

This chain links TRBV6-5 with TRBJ2-5; tentative D call: TRBD2 (6 bases). Germline CDR1 reads MNHEY; CDR2 reads SVGAGI. This CDR3 spans 13 amino acids. V lost 5 bases, J lost 3 bases, and 10 bases lay in between. The CDR3 nucleotides read TGTGCCAGCAGTGACCGGGGGAAAGAGACCCAGTACTTC. Its protein product is CASSDRGKETQYF.

The table lists this clone with a count of one. This rearrangement joins TRBV9 to TRBJ2-2, with 7 nucleotides matching TRBD1. V lost 1 base to trimming and J lost 0 bases; unmatched junction nucleotides: 3. Per germline, CDR1 SGDLS and CDR2 YYNGEE. The CDR3 loop spans 16 amino acids. In DNA form, the CDR3 reads TGTGCCAGCAGCGTATACAGGGGCGCGAACACCGGGGAGCTGTTTTTT. This encodes CASSVYRGANTGELFF.

The chain joins TRBV5-1 to TRBJ2-7; possible D gene TRBD1, 6 bases. Trimming pared 0 bases from V and 5 bases from J, leaving 6 bases between. Germline V gene data show CDR1 as SGHRS and CDR2 as YFSETQ. The CDR3 is made up of 12 amino acids. The CDR3 reads CASSLDRDEQYF. The CDR3 DNA sequence: TGCGCCAGCAGCTTGGACAGGGACGAGCAGTACTTC.

The chain links TRBV2 to TRBJ2-3, with D possibly being TRBD2 (5 bases). The V gene's germline CDR1 is SNHLY and CDR2 FYNNEI. This CDR3 comprises 12 residues. V was cut by 6 bases and J by 5 bases, with 9 bases left in between. CDR3 DNA sequence: TGTGCCAGCAGATCTGAGGGAGATACGCAGTATTTT. It encodes CASRSEGDTQYF.

The chain uses TRBV7-8 and TRBJ2-3; D ambiguous. Germline V CDR1 and CDR2: SGHVS, FQNEAQ. The CDR3 length is 14 residues. Deletions cut 3 bases from V and 0 bases from J, with 7 bases between. CDR3 nucleotide sequence: TGTGCCAGCAGCTTGCTGGGGAGCACAGATACGCAGTATTTT. This codes for CASSLLGSTDTQYF.

The chain uses TRBV27 and TRBJ2-2; possibly TRBD1 or TRBD2 for D (5 bases each). This CDR3 contains 17 residues. CDR1 MNHEY and CDR2 SMNVEV come from the germline V gene (reference sequence). The ends were cut back, 2 bases at V and 0 bases at J, with 13 bases in the middle. CDR3 sequence: CASSLHGTAANTGELFF. The CDR3 nucleotides read TGTGCCAGCAGTTTACATGGGACGGCCGCGAACACCGGGGAGCTGTTTTTT.

The rearrangement uses TRBV19 and TRBJ1-1; a possible D gene is TRBD1 (5 bases). The CDR3 runs 16 residues. Trimming removed 4 bases from V and 6 bases from J, with 21 bases in between. Germline V gene sequence: CDR1 LNHDA, CDR2 SQIVND (reference sequence). CDR3 DNA sequence: TGTGCCAGTAGTACTGGGGGTCGAGGGTTTGAAGCTGAAGCTTTCTTT. Translation: CASSTGGRGFEAEAFF.